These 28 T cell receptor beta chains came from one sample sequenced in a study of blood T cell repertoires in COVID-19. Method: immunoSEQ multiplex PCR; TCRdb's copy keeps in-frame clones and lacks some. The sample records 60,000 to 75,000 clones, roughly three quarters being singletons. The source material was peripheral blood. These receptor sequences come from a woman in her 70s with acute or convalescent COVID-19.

CDR3 in DNA: TGTGCCAGCAGCTTAGGGGCAGGGGGGAAACTGTTTTTT. It specifies CASSLGAGGKLFF. The rearrangement links TRBV7-2 to TRBJ1-4, with 7 bases aligning to TRBD1. This CDR3 spans 13 amino acids. Losses at the gene ends were 1 base for V and 11 bases for J; bases not matched to a gene: 4. In germline, CDR1 is SGHTA, CDR2 FQGNSA.

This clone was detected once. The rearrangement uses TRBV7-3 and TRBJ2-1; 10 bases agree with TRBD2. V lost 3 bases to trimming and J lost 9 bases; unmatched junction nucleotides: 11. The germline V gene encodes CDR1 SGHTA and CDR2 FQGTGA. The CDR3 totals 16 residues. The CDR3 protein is CASSLQLAGRGGEQFF. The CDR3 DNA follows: TGTGCCAGCAGCTTGCAACTAGCGGGGCGAGGGGGTGAGCAGTTCTTC.

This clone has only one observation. The CDR3 DNA reads TGTGCCCTGACAGGGTCGATCTCCTATAATTCACCCCTCCACTTT. This codes for CALTGSISYNSPLHF. The gene calls are TRBV30 and TRBJ1-6; 7 nucleotides align to TRBD1. The CDR3 loop spans 15 amino acids. With 8 bases clipped from V and 0 bases from J, the junction kept 7 bases outside the gene matches. Germline values: CDR1 GTSNPN, CDR2 SVGIG (reference sequence).

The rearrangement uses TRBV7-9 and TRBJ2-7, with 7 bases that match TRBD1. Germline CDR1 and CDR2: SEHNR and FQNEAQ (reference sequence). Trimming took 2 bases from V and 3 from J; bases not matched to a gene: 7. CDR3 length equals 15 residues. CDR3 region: CASSLSAGGVYEQYF. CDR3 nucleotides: TGTGCCAGCAGCTTATCGGCAGGGGGTGTCTACGAGCAGTACTTC. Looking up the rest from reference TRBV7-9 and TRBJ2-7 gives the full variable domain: DTGVSQNPRHKITKRGQNVTFRCDPISEHNRLYWYRQTLGQGPEFLTYFQNEAQLEKSRLLSDRFSAERPKGSFSTLEIQRTEQGDSAMYLCASSLSAGGVYEQYFGPGTRLTVT.

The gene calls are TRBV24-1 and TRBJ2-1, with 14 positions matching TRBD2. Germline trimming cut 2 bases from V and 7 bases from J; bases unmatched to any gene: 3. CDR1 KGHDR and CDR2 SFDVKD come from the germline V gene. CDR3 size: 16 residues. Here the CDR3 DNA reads TGTGCCACCAGTGATTCGGGACTAGCGGGGGAGAATGAGCAGTTCTTC. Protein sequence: CATSDSGLAGENEQFF.

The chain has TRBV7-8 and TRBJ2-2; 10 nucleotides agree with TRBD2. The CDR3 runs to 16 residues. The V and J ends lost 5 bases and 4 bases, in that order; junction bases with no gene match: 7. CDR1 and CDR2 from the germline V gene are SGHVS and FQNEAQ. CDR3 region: CASSPRTSGTTGELFF. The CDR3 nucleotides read TGTGCCAGCAGCCCCCGGACTAGCGGAACCACCGGGGAGCTGTTTTTT. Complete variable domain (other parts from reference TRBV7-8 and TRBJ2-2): GAGVSQSPRYKVAKRGQDVALRCDPISGHVSLFWYQQALGQGPEFLTYFQNEAQLDKSGLPSDRFFAERPEGSVSTLKIQRTQQEDSAVYLCASSPRTSGTTGELFFGEGSRLTVL.

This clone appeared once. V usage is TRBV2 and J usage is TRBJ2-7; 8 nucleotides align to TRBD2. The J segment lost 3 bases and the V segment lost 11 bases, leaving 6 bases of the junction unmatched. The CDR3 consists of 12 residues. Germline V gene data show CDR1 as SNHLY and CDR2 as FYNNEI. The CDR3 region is CAGAGGSYEQYF. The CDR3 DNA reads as TGTGCCGGGGCGGGGGGCAGCTACGAGCAGTACTTC.

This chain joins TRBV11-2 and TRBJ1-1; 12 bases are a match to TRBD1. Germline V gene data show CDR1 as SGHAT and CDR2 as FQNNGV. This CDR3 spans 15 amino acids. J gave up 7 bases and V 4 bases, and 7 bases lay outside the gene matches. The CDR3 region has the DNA TGTGCCAGCAGCTCCCACGGGACAGGGGGCAGTGAAGCTTTCTTT. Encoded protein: CASSSHGTGGSEAFF.

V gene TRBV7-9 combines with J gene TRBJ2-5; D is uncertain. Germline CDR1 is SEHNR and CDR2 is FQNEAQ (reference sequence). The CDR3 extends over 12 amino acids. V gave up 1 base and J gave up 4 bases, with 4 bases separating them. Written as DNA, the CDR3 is TGTGCCAGCAGCTTAGTCCTAGAGACCCAGTACTTC. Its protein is CASSLVLETQYF.

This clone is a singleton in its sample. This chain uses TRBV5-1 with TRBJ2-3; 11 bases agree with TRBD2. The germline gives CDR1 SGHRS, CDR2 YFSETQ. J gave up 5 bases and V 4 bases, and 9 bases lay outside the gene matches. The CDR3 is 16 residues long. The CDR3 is CASSPGASGGLDTQYF. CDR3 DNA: TGCGCCAGCAGCCCTGGGGCTAGCGGGGGGTTAGATACGCAGTATTTT.

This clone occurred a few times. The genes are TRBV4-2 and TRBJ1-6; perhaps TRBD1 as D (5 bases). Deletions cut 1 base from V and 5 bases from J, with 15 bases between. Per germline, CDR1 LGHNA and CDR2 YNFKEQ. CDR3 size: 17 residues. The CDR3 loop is CASSQVLFGGDNSPLHF. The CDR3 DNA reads TGTGCCAGCAGCCAAGTGTTGTTCGGGGGGGATAATTCACCCCTCCACTTT.

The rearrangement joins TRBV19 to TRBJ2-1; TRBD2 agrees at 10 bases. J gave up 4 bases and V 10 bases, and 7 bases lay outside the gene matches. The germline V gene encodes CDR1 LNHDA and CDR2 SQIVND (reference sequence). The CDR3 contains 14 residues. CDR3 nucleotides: TGTGCCACAAGAGGACTAGCGGAGTACAATGAGCAGTTCTTC. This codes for CATRGLAEYNEQFF.

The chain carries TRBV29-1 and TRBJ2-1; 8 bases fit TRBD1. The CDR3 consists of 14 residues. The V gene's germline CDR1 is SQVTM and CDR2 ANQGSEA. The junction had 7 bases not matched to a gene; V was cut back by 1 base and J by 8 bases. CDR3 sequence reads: CSVEGQGSEDEQFF. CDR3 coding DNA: TGCAGCGTTGAAGGACAGGGGTCTGAGGATGAGCAGTTCTTC.

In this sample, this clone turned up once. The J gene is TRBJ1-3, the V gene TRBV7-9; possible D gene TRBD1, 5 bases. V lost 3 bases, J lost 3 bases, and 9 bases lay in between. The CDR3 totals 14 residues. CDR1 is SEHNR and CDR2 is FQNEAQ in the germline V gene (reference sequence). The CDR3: CASSLQGNGNTIYF. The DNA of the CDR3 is TGTGCCAGCAGCTTGCAGGGAAATGGAAACACCATATATTTT.

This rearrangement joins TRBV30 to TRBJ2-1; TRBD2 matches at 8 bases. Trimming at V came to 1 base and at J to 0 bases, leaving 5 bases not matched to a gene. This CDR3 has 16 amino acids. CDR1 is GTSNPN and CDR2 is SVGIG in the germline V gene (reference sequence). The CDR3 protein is CAWSGGGTSSYNEQFF. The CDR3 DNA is TGTGCCTGGAGTGGCGGGGGGACGAGCTCCTACAATGAGCAGTTCTTC.

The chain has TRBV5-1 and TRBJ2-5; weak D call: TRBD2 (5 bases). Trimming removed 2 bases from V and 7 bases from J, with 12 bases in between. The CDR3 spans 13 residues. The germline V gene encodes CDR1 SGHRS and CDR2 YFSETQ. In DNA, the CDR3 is TGCGCCAGCAGCTTCAATTTAGAGGGGACCCAGTACTTC. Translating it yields CASSFNLEGTQYF.

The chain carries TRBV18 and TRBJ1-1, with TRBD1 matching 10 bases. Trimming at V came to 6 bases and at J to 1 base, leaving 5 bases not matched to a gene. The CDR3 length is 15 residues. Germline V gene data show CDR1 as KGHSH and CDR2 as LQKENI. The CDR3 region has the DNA TGTGCCAGCTCGAGACAGGGGGCCGGGAACACTGAAGCTTTCTTT. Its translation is CASSRQGAGNTEAFF.

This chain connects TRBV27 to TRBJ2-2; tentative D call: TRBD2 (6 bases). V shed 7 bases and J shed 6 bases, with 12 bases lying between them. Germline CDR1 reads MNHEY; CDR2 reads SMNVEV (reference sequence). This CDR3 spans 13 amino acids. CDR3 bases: TGTGCCAGCAAATTTTGGGGGGCCGGGGAGCTGTTTTTT. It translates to CASKFWGAGELFF.

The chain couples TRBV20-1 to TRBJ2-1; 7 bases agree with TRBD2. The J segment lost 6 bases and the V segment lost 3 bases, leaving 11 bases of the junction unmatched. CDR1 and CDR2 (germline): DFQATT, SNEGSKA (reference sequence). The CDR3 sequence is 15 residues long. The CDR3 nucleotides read TGCAGTGCTAGTCCTCTTGGCGGGGGAAGCAATGAGCAGTTCTTC. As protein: CSASPLGGGSNEQFF.

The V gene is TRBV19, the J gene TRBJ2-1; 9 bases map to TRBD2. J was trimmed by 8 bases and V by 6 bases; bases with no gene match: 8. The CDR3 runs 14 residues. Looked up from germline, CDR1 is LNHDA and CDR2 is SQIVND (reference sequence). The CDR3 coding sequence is TGTGCCAGTAGGGGTCTAGCGGGGCGGGATGAGCAGTTCTTC. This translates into CASRGLAGRDEQFF.

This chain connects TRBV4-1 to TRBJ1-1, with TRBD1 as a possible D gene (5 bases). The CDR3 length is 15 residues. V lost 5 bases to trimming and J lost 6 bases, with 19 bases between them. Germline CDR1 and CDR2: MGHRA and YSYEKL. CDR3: CASSWEKGQGAEAFF. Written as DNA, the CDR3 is TGCGCCAGCAGCTGGGAAAAGGGGCAAGGAGCTGAAGCTTTCTTT.

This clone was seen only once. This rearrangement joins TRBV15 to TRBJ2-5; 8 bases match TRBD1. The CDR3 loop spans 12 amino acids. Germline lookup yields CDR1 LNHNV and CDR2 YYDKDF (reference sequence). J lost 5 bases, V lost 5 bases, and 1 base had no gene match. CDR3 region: CATSRTGETQYF. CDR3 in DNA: TGTGCCACCAGCCGGACAGGGGAGACCCAGTACTTC.

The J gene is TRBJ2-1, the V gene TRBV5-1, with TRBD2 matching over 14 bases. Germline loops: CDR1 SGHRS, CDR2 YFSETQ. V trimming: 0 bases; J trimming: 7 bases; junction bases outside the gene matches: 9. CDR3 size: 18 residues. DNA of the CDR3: TGCGCCAGCAGCTTGGTGGCGACTAGCGGGGGGGCCAGTAATGAGCAGTTCTTC. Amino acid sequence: CASSLVATSGGASNEQFF.

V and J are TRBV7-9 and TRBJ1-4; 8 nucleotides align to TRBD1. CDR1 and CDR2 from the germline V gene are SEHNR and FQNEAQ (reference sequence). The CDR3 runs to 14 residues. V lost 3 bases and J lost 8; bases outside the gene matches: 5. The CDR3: CASSLGDRREKLFF. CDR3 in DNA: TGTGCCAGCAGCTTGGGGGACAGGCGAGAAAAACTGTTTTTT.

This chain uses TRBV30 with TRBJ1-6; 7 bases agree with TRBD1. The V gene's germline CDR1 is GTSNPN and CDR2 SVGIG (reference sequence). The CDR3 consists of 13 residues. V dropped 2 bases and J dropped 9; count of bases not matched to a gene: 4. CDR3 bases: TGTGCCTGGAGTAGCCAGGGGGGTTCACCCCTCCACTTT. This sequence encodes CAWSSQGGSPLHF.

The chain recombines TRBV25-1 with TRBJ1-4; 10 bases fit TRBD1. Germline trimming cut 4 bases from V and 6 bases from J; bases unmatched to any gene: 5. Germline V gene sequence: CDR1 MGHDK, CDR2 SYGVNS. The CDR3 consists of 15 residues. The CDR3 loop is CASSAHGTGDEKLFF. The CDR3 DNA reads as TGTGCCAGCAGTGCCCACGGGACAGGGGATGAAAAACTGTTTTTT.

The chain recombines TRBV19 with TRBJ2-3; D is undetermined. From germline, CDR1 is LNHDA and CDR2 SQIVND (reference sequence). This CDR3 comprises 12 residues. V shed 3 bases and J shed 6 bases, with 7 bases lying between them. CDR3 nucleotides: TGTGCCAGTAGTATTTGGGCGGATACGCAGTATTTT. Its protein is CASSIWADTQYF.

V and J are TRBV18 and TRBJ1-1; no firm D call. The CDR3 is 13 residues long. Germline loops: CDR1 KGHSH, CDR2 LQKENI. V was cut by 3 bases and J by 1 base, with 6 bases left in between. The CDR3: CASSPPGNTEAFF. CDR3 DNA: TGTGCCAGCTCACCCCCCGGGAACACTGAAGCTTTCTTT.